This T cell receptor beta chain appears in the sequencing data of a study of blood T cell repertoires in COVID-19 (dated by TCRdb to 2018 to 2020). With respect to the entire study: Samples from collaborators originated in the United States, Italy and Spain and spanned both the acute and convalescent phases of COVID-19. The material from the prospective study consisted of cDNA or gDNA derived from T cells, B-cell-depleted T cells, or PBMCs. Deeply sampled blood TCRbeta repertoires from subjects exposed to, actively infected with, or recovered from COVID-19 were included in the dataset. A freely available public database, intended as a resource for researchers studying the immune response to SARS-CoV-2, is where the repertoires were released. Samples came from the ongoing ImmuneRACE study (first 160 participants) plus 1,254 subjects from 6 global collaborators. A de-identified subject ID, COVID-19 status, age in years and sex were almost always included in the sample metadata. Where available, HLA class I and class II types were obtained from metadata supplied by the sample provider rather than from assay-based typing. What the authors observed across the whole study: The amount of clinical and demographic metadata varied by source and participant and was provided uncurated.

Collaborating institutions collected whole blood in K2EDTA tubes following their own protocols. For TCRbeta analysis, collaborator samples were shipped as frozen whole blood, as isolated PBMCs, or as DNA extracted from either sample type. A note on this clone: There is no known antigen for this receptor. Base qualities are not recorded, but no much larger clone differs from it by a single base.

TCRbeta CDR3 regions were amplified from genomic DNA using the immunoSEQ Assay, a bias-controlled multiplex PCR. Regarding the original processing steps: Within the assay, amplification of reference gene primers was used to estimate how many nucleated cells each sample contained. Sequence reads were collapsed and filtered to measure the absolute abundance of every unique TCRbeta CDR3 rearrangement. For each sample, productive Simpson clonality was calculated as the square root of Simpson's diversity index across productive rearrangements. In TCRdb, the immuneACCESS table is reduced to in-frame sequences with V and J assigned. These tables do not hold every clone; where another copy was compared, an unresolved V gene accounts for under half, and the others remain unexplained. The DNA was the basis for D and trimming; V, J and clone size are from that table. Recorded for this sample are some 70,000 clones; around 88% of them occurred a single time. The ten top clones hold roughly 5% of the sample.

In the germline V gene, CDR1 corresponds to SGHRS and CDR2 to YFSETQ. V has 1 base trimmed and J has 6 bases trimmed; junction bases matching no gene number 7. Including cysteine and phenylalanine, the CDR3 has 16 amino acids. Only CDR3 DNA is held: 48 bases, read in frame from base 1. The sequenced sample consisted of peripheral blood. This sequence originates from a man over 45 with active COVID-19. Recombination linked TRBV5-1 to TRBJ2-2; 9 of the junction bases match TRBD1. The base sequence is TGCGCCAGCAGCTTGACATTGGGACAGGGATCCGGGGAGCTGTTTTTT. Its amino acids are CASSLTLGQGSGELFF.